This T cell receptor (beta chain) comes out of a study of OX40 agonist ivuxolimab in advanced cancers. Study summary: Every patient in dose escalation had hepatocellular carcinoma, melanoma, renal cell or head and neck cancer. Study observations and caveats: CD8+ T cells were the subset that, on average, had more expanded clones than CD4+. Both CD4+ and CD8+ T cell populations in blood had undergone clonal expansion by week 6 at 0.1 to 3.0 mg/kg.

From germline, CDR1 is LGHNT and CDR2 FRNRAP. V trimming: 0 bases; J trimming: 8 bases; junction bases outside the gene matches: 12. This CDR3 has 16 amino acids. Regarding this clone: Antigen specificity is unknown.

Profiled with immunoSEQ multiplex PCR; TCRdb holds only in-frame clones, not every one. This table has under 95,000 clones, around nine tenths appearing once. The chain combines TRBV12-5 with TRBJ1-2, with 7 bases lining up with TRBD1. The receptor's source is an adult with an advanced solid tumor such as melanoma, head and neck, liver or kidney cancer. This specimen consisted of CD4+ or CD8+ T cells sorted from blood, obtained in a trial of the OX40 agonist ivuxolimab. Here the CDR3 reads CASGLVQDRAARGYTF. In nucleotides, the CDR3 is TGTGCTAGTGGTTTGGTACAAGACAGGGCGGCGAGAGGCTACACCTTC.